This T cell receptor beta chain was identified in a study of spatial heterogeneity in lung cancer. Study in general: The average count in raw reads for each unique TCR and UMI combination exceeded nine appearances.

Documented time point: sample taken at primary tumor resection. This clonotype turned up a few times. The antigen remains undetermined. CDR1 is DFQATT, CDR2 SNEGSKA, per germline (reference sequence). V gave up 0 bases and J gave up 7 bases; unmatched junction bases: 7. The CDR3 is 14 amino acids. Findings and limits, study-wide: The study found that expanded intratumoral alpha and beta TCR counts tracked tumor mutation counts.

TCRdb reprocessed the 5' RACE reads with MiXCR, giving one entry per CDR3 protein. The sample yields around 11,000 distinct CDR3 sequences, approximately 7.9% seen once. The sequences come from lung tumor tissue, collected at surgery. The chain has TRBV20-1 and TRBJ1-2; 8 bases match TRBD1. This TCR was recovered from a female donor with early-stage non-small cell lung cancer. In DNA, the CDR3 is TGCAGTGCTAGAGATCTGGGCAGGGGGCTTGGCTACACCTTC. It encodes CSARDLGRGLGYTF.